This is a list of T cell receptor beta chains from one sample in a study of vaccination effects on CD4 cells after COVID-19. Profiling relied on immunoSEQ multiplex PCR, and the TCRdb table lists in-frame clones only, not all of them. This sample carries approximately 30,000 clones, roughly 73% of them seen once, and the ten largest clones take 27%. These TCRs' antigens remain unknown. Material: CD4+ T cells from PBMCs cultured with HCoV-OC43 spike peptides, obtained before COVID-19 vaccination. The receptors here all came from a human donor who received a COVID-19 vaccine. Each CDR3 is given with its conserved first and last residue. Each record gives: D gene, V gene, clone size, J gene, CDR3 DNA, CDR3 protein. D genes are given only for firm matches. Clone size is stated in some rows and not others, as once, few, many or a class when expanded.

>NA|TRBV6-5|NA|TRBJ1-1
TGTGCCAGCAGTAATGTGGTCGGGGACACTGAAGCTTTCTTT
CASSNVVGDTEAFF
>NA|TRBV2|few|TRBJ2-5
TGTGCCAGCAACCTCGGGACGGGGGAGACCCAGTACTTC
CASNLGTGETQYF
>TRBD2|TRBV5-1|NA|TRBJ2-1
TGCGCCAGCAGCTTGGTGGGGACCCCAACGGGACTAGCGGGGGGGCGAAGCTCCTACAATGAGCAGTTCTTC
CASSLVGTPTGLAGGRSSYNEQFF
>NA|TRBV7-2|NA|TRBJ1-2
TGTGCCAGCAGCTTAGGGATGGGCGGGAACTATGGCTACACCTTC
CASSLGMGGNYGYTF
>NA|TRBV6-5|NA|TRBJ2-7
TGTGCCAGCATCGACCCCTCCCAGTCCTACGAGCAGTACTTC
CASIDPSQSYEQYF
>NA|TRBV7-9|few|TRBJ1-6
TGTGCCAGCAGCAGAGCCCAGCCGGGACACGGGTCACCCCTCCACTTT
CASSRAQPGHGSPLHF
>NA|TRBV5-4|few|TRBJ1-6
TGTGCCAGCAGCTTGCGTGGGGGTAGTTCACCCCTCCACTTT
CASSLRGGSSPLHF
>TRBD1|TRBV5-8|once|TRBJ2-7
TGTGCCAGCAGCTTGGTAACCGGGACAGGGGTCGAGCAGTACTTC
CASSLVTGTGVEQYF
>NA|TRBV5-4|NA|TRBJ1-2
TGTGCCACCCGGGAAGGGCTGGGTGGCTACACCTTC
CATREGLGGYTF
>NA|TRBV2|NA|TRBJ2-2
TGTGCCAGCAGTGGCATGGGGGCGCCCGGGGAGCTGTTTTTT
CASSGMGAPGELFF
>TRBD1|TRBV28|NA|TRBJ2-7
TGTGCCAGCAGTTTATCCGACAGGGGCTCCTACGAGCAGTACTTC
CASSLSDRGSYEQYF
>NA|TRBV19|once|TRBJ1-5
TGTGCCAGTACCCCGGCTGGGGGGGGCAATCAGCCCCAGCATTTT
CASTPAGGGNQPQHF
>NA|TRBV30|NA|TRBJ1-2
TGTGCCTGGAGTCCTTACCTGGCTAACTATGGCTACACCTTC
CAWSPYLANYGYTF
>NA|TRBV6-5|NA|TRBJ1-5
TGTGCCAGCACTCATCAGGAGCTCAATCAGCCCCAGCATTTT
CASTHQELNQPQHF
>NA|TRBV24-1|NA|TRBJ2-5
TGTGCCACCAGTGATTTCCCCCCCCCGGGGGAGACCCAGTACTTC
CATSDFPPPGETQYF
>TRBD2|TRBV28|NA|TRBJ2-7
TGTGCCAGCAGTTCCCCGGGGGGGATCGGTACGTACGAGCAGTACTTC
CASSSPGGIGTYEQYF
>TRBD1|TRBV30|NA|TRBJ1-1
TGTGCCTGGAGTTTAGGGACAGGGTTTGAAGCTTTCTTT
CAWSLGTGFEAFF
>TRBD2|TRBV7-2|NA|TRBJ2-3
TGTGCCACCACGCTAGCGGGAGGACCCACAGATACGCAGTATTTT
CATTLAGGPTDTQYF
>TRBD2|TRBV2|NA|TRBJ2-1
TGTGCCAGCAGGGAGACTAGCGTCTCCTACAATGAGCAGTTCTTC
CASRETSVSYNEQFF
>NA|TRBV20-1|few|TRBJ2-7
TGCAGTGGGGGGAGAGGGGGAGAGCAGTACTTC
CSGGRGGEQYF
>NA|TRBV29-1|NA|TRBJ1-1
TGCAGCGCCCCACGGGGGAATTTGGGGACTGAAGCTTTCTTT
CSAPRGNLGTEAFF
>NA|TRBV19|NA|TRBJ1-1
TGTGCCATCCGACCTCAGGGGTCTTTAAGGGACACTGAAGCTTTCTTT
CAIRPQGSLRDTEAFF
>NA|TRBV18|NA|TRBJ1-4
TGTGCCAGCTCACCAGGCCCGGCCCAGGAAAAACTGTTTTTT
CASSPGPAQEKLFF
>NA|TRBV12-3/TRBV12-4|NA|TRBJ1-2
TGTGCCAGCAGTGTACTTTCCGGGACCTTC
CASSVLSGTF
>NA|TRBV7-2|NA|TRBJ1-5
TGTGCCAGCAGCCCCCTTTCTGGACAGCCCCAGCATTTT
CASSPLSGQPQHF
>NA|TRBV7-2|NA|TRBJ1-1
TGTGCCAGCAGACGGGACCGATCAAGCTTGGAAGCTTTCTTT
CASRRDRSSLEAFF
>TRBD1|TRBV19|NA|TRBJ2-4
TGTGCCAGTGAGGGGACAGGGACGCCACAAAACATTCAGTACTTC
CASEGTGTPQNIQYF
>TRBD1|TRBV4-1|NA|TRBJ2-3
TGCGCCAGCAGCGAAAGAATGGGACAGGGTAAAGATACGCAGTATTTT
CASSERMGQGKDTQYF
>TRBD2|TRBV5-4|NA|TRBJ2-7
TGTGCCAGCAAACTAGCGGGAGAAACCTACGAGCAGTACTTC
CASKLAGETYEQYF
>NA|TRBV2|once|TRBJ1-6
TGTGCCAGCAGCGGGGATCATAATTCACCCCTCCACTTT
CASSGDHNSPLHF
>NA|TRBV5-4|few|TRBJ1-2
TGTGCCAGCAGCTTGTGGGGGAATGGCTACACCTTC
CASSLWGNGYTF